Listed below are T cell receptor beta chains from one sample, sequenced in a study of glioma-infiltrating T cells after dendritic cell vaccination. Clones were sequenced by immunoSEQ multiplex PCR, and TCRdb holds only the in-frame ones, with some missing. The sample holds 65,000 to 80,000 clones; 81% are singletons and the top ten take approximately 7.9%. The specimen was blood, collected before dendritic cell vaccination. The receptors originated from a human donor with glioblastoma. Both conserved end residues are part of each CDR3. Fields, in order: V gene, CDR3 protein.

>TRBV7-2
CASSPPGTSYNEQFF
>TRBV30
CAWSPTTTGGYTF
>TRBV7-9
CASSLGGTGDNYGYTF
>TRBV2
CASIIGGASTDTQYF
>TRBV6-5
CASRRQGNSPLHF
>TRBV5-1
CASSLALQRETQYF
>TRBV6-6
CASSSPGSNQPQHF
>TRBV30
CASKRLAGGYNEQFF
>TRBV6-6
CASSYSGMGTGELFF
>TRBV5-4
CASSPGGSEETQYF
>TRBV2
CASSFTGGRSHEQYF
>TRBV7-9
CASSPGVSSGNTIYF
>TRBV6-4
CASSDSGGLSEAFF
>TRBV12-5
CASGLVVLDGNQPQHF
>TRBV7-2
CASSFVLGEQFF
>TRBV30
CASQGDRYTGELFF
>TRBV5-6
CASSSLRADNEQFF
>TRBV2
CASYPDERNGYGYTF
>TRBV5-1
CASSSTSGGVRETQYF
>TRBV19
CASSGVGEKLFF
>TRBV7-9
CASTQEGNTEAFF
>TRBV4-1
CASSQEMGREETQYF
>TRBV6-1
CASSEARQGSYGYTF
>TRBV15
CATSSPPGFGELFF
>TRBV11-3
CASSLGSRDEQYF
>TRBV2
CASSDTGINEKLFF
>TRBV4-3
CASSPGQGYGYTF
>TRBV7-9
CASSLQEEGYTF
>TRBV7-2
CASSLGTYRGRNTGELFF
>TRBV6-1
CASKDRDSPSEQFF
>TRBV7-3
CASSLMGQGEGGTIYF
>TRBV7-3
CASSRMRDTGELFF
>TRBV5-1
CASSLTDSGGPPGELFF
>TRBV10-3
CAISESRARSTDTQYF
>TRBV7-8
CASSVLGVKAFF
>TRBV2
CASSTSPPEAFF
>TRBV6-5
CASSSLAGGDNEQFF
>TRBV7-9
CACSPWDMLRGNTIYF
>TRBV11-1
CASSTGQVNTEAFF
>TRBV6-1
CASSSRGEIGYTF
>TRBV7-8
CASSLVGNRGTGGGYTF
>TRBV27
CASSGWRGGGEKLFF